The subject of this entry is one TCR beta chain. This specimen belongs to a study of shared clonotypes between healthy human individuals. Deletions cut 5 bases from V and 0 bases from J, with 20 bases between. CDR1 LNHDA and CDR2 SQIVND come from the germline V gene (reference sequence). CDR3 length: 18 amino acids. Method: immunoSEQ multiplex PCR; TCRdb's copy keeps in-frame clones and lacks some. The sample consists of 730,000 or so clones, 55% to 75% of them appearing once. The V gene is TRBV19, the J gene TRBJ1-5; weak D call: TRBD1 (5 bases). The receptor was derived from a woman aged 25-40 years in good health. The sample comprised memory CD4+ T cells sorted from blood. Regarding subset: CD45RA-negative fraction. The CDR3 spells CASSQGSALADSNQPQHF. For the CDR3, the DNA is TGTGCCAGTAGTCAGGGATCCGCCCTGGCCGATAGCAATCAGCCCCAGCATTTT.